What follows describes a single T cell receptor beta chain. Deletions cut 2 bases from V and 3 bases from J, with 19 bases between. Germline V gene data show CDR1 as SQVTM and CDR2 as ANQGSEA. The CDR3 is 16 amino acids. Original processing notes: Quantification of nucleated cells was approximated via reference gene primer amplification. TCRdb's copy holds only in-frame clones and misses some; the assay was immunoSEQ multiplex PCR. That table furnishes V, J and clone size, whereas the DNA furnished D and trimming. This table has approximately 230,000 clones, roughly four fifths appearing once. The data belong to a study of blood T cell repertoires in COVID-19. Whole-study context: From the United States, Italy and Spain came samples of acute and convalescent COVID-19. T cells, B-cell-depleted T cells, or PBMCs supplied cDNA or gDNA.

Sample: peripheral blood. This TCR was sampled from a man older than 75 with acute or convalescent COVID-19. The gene calls are TRBV29-1 and TRBJ1-2; no firm D call. DNA of the CDR3: TGCAGCGTTGAATTTAAGGTGACAAAGACGGACTATGGCTACACCTTC. Its protein is CSVEFKVTKTDYGYTF.